The 9 T cell receptor beta chains given below trace back to one sample, sequenced in a study of blood T cells in healthy people across ages. Sample-barcoded 5' priming and a J-beta primer mix drove a second PCR of 7 to 11 cycles. TCRdb called the 5' RACE reads again in MiXCR, with one record for every CDR3 protein. This table has roughly 1 million distinct CDR3 sequences, roughly 24% appearing once. This sample also belongs to another study, concerning T cells of mothers and their children.

Source material: blood. The receptors originated from a girl aged 2 to 10 in good health.

The chain carries TRBV29-1 and TRBJ2-5; possible D gene TRBD1, 5 bases. Germline CDR1 and CDR2: SQVTM and ANQGSEA. Trimming cost V 7 bases and J 3 bases, with 15 bases left between them. The CDR3 runs to 13 residues. The CDR3 sequence: CSGQGVHEETQYF. CDR3 nucleotide sequence: TGCAGCGGTCAAGGGGTCCATGAAGAGACCCAGTACTTC. Drawing the rest from reference TRBV29-1 and TRBJ2-5, the complete variable domain is SAVISQKPSRDICQRGTSLTIQCQVDSQVTMMFWYRQQPGQSLTLIATANQGSEATYESGFVIDKFPISRPNLTFSTLTVSNMSPEDSSIYLCSGQGVHEETQYFGPGTRLLVL.

This clonotype was counted a few times. The chain is built from TRBV5-1 and TRBJ2-7; 9 bases match TRBD1. Germline V gives CDR1 SGHRS, CDR2 YFSETQ. Trimming cost V 1 base and J 4 bases; bases outside gene matches: 9. This CDR3 is built from 16 residues. The CDR3, as DNA: TGCGCCAGCAGCTTGTATGGGACAGGGAATCGGTACGAGCAGTACTTC. Translation: CASSLYGTGNRYEQYF.

As for this clonotype: The germline gene is not matched at one end of the junction; a read error may be the cause. V gene TRBV4-1 combines with J gene TRBJ2-5, with D possibly TRBD2 on 6 matching bases. The germline CDR1 and CDR2 sequences are MGHRA and YSYEKL. The CDR3 contains 17 residues. CDR3: CASSQGSGTRTQETQHF. In DNA form, the CDR3 reads TGCGCCAGCAGCCAAGGTTCCGGGACTCGAACCCAAGAGACCCAGCACTTC.

Details on this clonotype: One end of the junction is discordant with germline, which a read error may explain. The chain couples TRBV7-9 to TRBJ2-7; 11 nucleotides line up with TRBD2. From germline, CDR1 is SEHNR and CDR2 FQNEAQ (reference sequence). CDR3 size: 14 residues. CDR3 bases: TGTGCCAGCAGCTTGACTAGCGGGACCACTCAAGGGAACTTC. As protein: CASSLTSGTTQGNF. The whole variable domain, filled in from reference TRBV7-9 and TRBJ2-7, reads DTGVSQNPRHKITKRGQNVTFRCDPISEHNRLYWYRQTLGQGPEFLTYFQNEAQLEKSRLLSDRFSAERPKGSFSTLEIQRTEQGDSAMYLCASSLTSGTTQGNFGPGTRLTVT.

The chain recombines TRBV28 with TRBJ2-7; D gene uncertain. Trimming left V 7 bases short and J 0 bases short, with 13 bases between. The CDR3 runs to 14 residues. Per germline, CDR1 MDHEN and CDR2 SYDVKM. The CDR3 is CASTETGTSYEQYF. CDR3 in DNA: TGTGCCAGCACCGAGACCGGCACCTCCTACGAGCAGTACTTC.

The rearrangement links TRBV29-1 to TRBJ2-1; unclear D gene. The CDR3 sequence is 14 residues long. V shed 4 bases and J shed 5 bases, with 15 bases lying between them. Germline values: CDR1 SQVTM, CDR2 ANQGSEA. In nucleotides, the CDR3 is TGCAGCGTTGGTAGGCTTCTCTATAACAATGAGCAGTTCTTC. Protein product: CSVGRLLYNNEQFF.

The genes are TRBV6-2 or TRBV6-3 and TRBJ1-6, with D hard to call. Between the trimmed V and J ends, which lost 6 bases and 2 bases, there was a span of 11 bases. This CDR3 is built from 15 residues. Germline V gives CDR1 MNHEY, CDR2 SVGEGT. This CDR3 is CASRGPGAYNSPLHF. In DNA, the CDR3 is TGTGCCAGCAGGGGCCCCGGCGCCTATAATTCACCCCTCCACTTT.

J is TRBJ2-3 and V is TRBV14; no clear D. From germline, CDR1 is SGHDN and CDR2 FVKESK. This CDR3 is 10 amino acids long. The ends were cut back, 9 bases at V and 9 bases at J, with 10 bases in the middle. The DNA of the CDR3 is TGTGCCAGGTTCAGCAGGACGCAGTATTTT. It translates to CARFSRTQYF.

This sequence joins TRBV6-2 or TRBV6-3 and TRBJ1-2; perhaps TRBD1 as D (5 bases). The CDR3 is made up of 14 amino acids. V was pared by 6 bases and J by 3 bases, with 14 bases between. The germline CDR1 and CDR2 sequences are MNHEY and SVGEGT. CDR3 loop: CASRKQGGYYGYTF. In DNA form, the CDR3 reads TGTGCCAGCAGAAAGCAGGGAGGCTACTATGGCTACACCTTC.